Described below is a single T cell receptor (beta chain) sequence and its context. This sample is part of a study of blood T cell repertoires in COVID-19. Study-level background: The samples span acute and convalescent COVID-19 from the United States, Italy and Spain.

This table comes from immunoSEQ multiplex PCR, and its TCRdb copy is limited to in-frame clones, with some not included. The sample shows 200,000 to 250,000 clones, about 83% of them seen only once. This CDR3 contains 13 residues. V lost 1 base, J lost 4 bases, and 7 bases lay in between. Adults between roughly 18 and 95 years of age took part from about 24 US areas. This chain links TRBV12-3 or TRBV12-4 with TRBJ1-2; D is undetermined. The sample comprised PBMCs or T cells enriched from blood (not recorded which). The TCR comes from a middle-aged woman who had recovered from COVID-19. This CDR3 is CASSLGRFYGYTF. The CDR3, as DNA: TGTGCCAGCAGTTTAGGGCGGTTCTATGGCTACACCTTC.